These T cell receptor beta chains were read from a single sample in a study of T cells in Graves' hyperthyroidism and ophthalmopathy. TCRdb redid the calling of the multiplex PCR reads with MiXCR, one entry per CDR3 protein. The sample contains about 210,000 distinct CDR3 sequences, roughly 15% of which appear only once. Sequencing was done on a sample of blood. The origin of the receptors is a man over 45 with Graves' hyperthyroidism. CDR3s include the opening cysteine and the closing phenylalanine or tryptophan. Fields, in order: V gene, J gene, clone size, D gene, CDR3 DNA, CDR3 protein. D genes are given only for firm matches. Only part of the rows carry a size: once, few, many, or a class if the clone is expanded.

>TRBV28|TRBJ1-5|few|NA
TGTGCCAGCAGACACAGGGATAGCAATCAGCCCCAGCATTTT
CASRHRDSNQPQHF
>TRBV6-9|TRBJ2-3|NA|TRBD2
TGTGCCAGCAGTTTACCTCTTCCAGGAGGGCGGGGGGCACGGGATACGCAGTATTTT
CASSLPLPGGRGARDTQYF
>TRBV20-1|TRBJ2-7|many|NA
TGCAGTGCTGAAGACCGGGACCGCCACTCCTACGAGCAGTACTTC
CSAEDRDRHSYEQYF
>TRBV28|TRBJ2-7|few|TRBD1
TGTGCCAGCAGTTCCGGGACAGGGGTTGGCGAGCAGTACTTC
CASSSGTGVGEQYF
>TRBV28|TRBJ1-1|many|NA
TGTGCCAGCAGCCTAATATTTAACACTGAAGCTTTCTTT
CASSLIFNTEAFF
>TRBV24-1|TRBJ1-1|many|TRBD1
TGTGCCACCAGAGCCAGTACAGGGGGGACTGAAGCTTTCTTT
CATRASTGGTEAFF
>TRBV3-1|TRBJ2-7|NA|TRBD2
TGTGCCAGCAGCCAGGGCGGGAGTAGGGGTTACGAGCAGTACTTC
CASSQGGSRGYEQYF
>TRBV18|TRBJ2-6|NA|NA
TGTGCCAGCTCACCAGGGACTTCTGGGGCCAACGTCCTGACTTTC
CASSPGTSGANVLTF
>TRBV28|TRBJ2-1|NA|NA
TGTGCCAGCAGTCCCGGCCCGATGAGTGAGCAGTTCTTC
CASSPGPMSEQFF
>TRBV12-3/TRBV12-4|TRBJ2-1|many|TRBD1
TGTGCCAGCAGTTTGGCAGGGGGCTTGGGGAATGAGCAGTTCTTC
CASSLAGGLGNEQFF
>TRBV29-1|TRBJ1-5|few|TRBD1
TGCAGCGTTGGGACAGGGCATAGCAATCAGCCCCAGCATTTT
CSVGTGHSNQPQHF
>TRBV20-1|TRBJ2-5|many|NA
TGCAGTGCTAGTTCCAGCGGGCAAGAGACCCAGTACTTC
CSASSSGQETQYF
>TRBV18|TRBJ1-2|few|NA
TGTGCCAGCTATGGTTCGGGCTATGGCTACACCTTC
CASYGSGYGYTF
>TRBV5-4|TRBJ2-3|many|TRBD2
TGTGCCAGCAGCTTGGCCCCATATTACGCGGGAGTCACAGATACGCAGTATTTT
CASSLAPYYAGVTDTQYF
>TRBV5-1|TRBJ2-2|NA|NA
TGCGCCAGCAGCTACGGGACCGACGGGGAGCTGTTTTTT
CASSYGTDGELFF
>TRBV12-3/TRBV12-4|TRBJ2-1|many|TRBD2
TGTGCCAGCAGTTTACGGGAGGGACCGAATGAGCAGTTCTTC
CASSLREGPNEQFF
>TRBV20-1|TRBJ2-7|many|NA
TGCAGTGCTAGAGGGGGGGTCCGTTGGGGCCTCGAGCAGTACTTC
CSARGGVRWGLEQYF